This T cell receptor (beta chain) was captured in a study of blood T cells in healthy people across ages. CDR3 size: 9 residues. Germline V gene lookup returns CDR1 SNHLY and CDR2 FYNNEI. V was pared by 8 bases and J by 8 bases, with 6 bases between. The use of a sample-barcoded 5' primer and a J-beta primer mix characterized a second PCR of roughly 7 to 11 cycles. MiXCR, applied by TCRdb to the 5' RACE reads, yields one record per CDR3 protein. The sample includes roughly 800,000 distinct CDR3 sequences, more than 20% of them seen just once. These records were also assigned to another study, of T cells of mothers and their children.

Sequencing was carried out using blood. This receptor was identified in a boy younger than 18 in good health. The rearrangement links TRBV2 to TRBJ1-2; D gene uncertain. DNA for the CDR3: TGTGCCAGCGGTGCAGGCTACACCTTC. Translated, it gives CASGAGYTF.